This section outlines one TCR beta chain sequence together with its context. Its antigen is as yet unknown. This sample is part of a study of CD8 T cells in Susac syndrome. About the research overall: Patients with Susac syndrome had blood drawn and were at that point therapy-naive, on corticosteroids, or on intravenous immunoglobulin alone. Regarding the study as a whole: In Susac patients, clonal expansion was not detected in CD4+ cells.

Reverse transcription of roughly 0.5 to 1 ug RNA used random hexamers. A single record per CDR3 protein comes from TCRdb applying MiXCR to the immunoSEQ multiplex PCR reads. There are hundreds of thousands of distinct CDR3 sequences in the sample; almost 97% occur only once, and under 0.12% lies in the top ten. The CDR3 length is 14 residues. CDR1 and CDR2 from the germline V gene are SGHRS and YFSETQ. V lost 4 bases, J lost 6 bases, and 17 bases lay in between. The receptor was derived from a human donor with Susac syndrome. The rearrangement joins TRBV5-1 to TRBJ2-7, with a weak D call TRBD2 (6 bases). What was sequenced was CD4+ T cells from PBMCs. The CDR3, as DNA: TGCGCCAGCAGCCCCCTCCAGGGACTCGGCGAGCAGTACTTC. Protein: CASSPLQGLGEQYF.